A single sample gave rise to the 31 T cell receptor beta chains below, sequenced in a study of identical twins (dated by TCRdb to the mid-2010s). The library relied on 5' RACE. The instrument given in TCRdb is Illumina HiSeq 2000. TCRdb trimmed the raw reads at Q25, called clones with MiXCR and kept productive beta chains. Each entry is one CDR3 protein sequence, shown with its most common DNA and genes. The sample table lists about 720,000 distinct CDR3 sequences, around a sixth of them with a count of one. The top ten clonotypes cover around 14% of the sample. These data are also associated with another study on T cells expressing NK-cell markers.

Sequencing was performed on PBMCs. All receptors derive from a woman younger than 30 in good health.

A few counts support this clonotype. The rearrangement joins TRBV29-1 to TRBJ2-1, with a tentative D call TRBD2 (5 bases). Trimming took off 7 bases at V and 12 bases at J, with 13 bases between the two ends. Germline CDR1 SQVTM, CDR2 ANQGSEA. The CDR3 runs to 10 residues. The CDR3 DNA follows: TGCAGCGCGCTTGGCGGAGGGCAGTTCTTC. This translates into CSALGGGQFF.

This clonotype came up a few times. This rearrangement joins TRBV7-9 to TRBJ1-1, with D unresolved. Germline CDR1 reads SEHNR; CDR2 reads FQNEAQ (reference sequence). There are 14 residues in the CDR3. Trimming removed 1 base at V and 4 bases at J, with 10 bases between. CDR3 in amino acids: CASSLEGESTEAFF. In nucleotides, the CDR3 is TGTGCCAGCAGCTTAGAGGGCGAATCCACTGAAGCTTTCTTT.

The V gene is TRBV7-7, the J gene TRBJ2-1; unclear D gene. CDR1 and CDR2 (germline): SSHAT, FNYEAQ (reference sequence). The CDR3 length is 17 residues. With 6 bases removed from V and 0 bases from J, the gap between germline ends came to 18 bases. This CDR3 is CASRSYDPGNSYNEQFF. The CDR3 DNA sequence: TGTGCCAGCAGGTCGTATGACCCTGGCAACTCCTACAATGAGCAGTTCTTC.

This clonotype occurred a few times. This chain links TRBV12-3 or TRBV12-4 with TRBJ1-6; D perhaps matches TRBD1 (6 bases). Trimming took off 5 bases at V and 10 bases at J, with 18 bases between the two ends. This CDR3 has 15 residues. CDR3 nucleotides: TGTGCCAGCAGTGTGACACAGGGACTGGGCTCACCCCTCCACTTT. Translation: CASSVTQGLGSPLHF.

This clonotype showed up just a few times. The rearrangement joins TRBV6-2 or TRBV6-3 to TRBJ2-7; TRBD2 might be the D (6 bases). V was pared by 4 bases and J by 3 bases, with 7 bases between. Germline CDR1 MNHEY, CDR2 SVGEGT. This CDR3 region has 12 residues. The CDR3 region is CASSWRGYEQYF. For the CDR3, the DNA is TGTGCCAGCAGTTGGCGGGGCTACGAGCAGTACTTC.

The chain employs TRBV12-3 or TRBV12-4 and TRBJ2-1, with no clear D. CDR3 length equals 13 residues. The ends were cut back, 3 bases at V and 5 bases at J, with 8 bases in the middle. In DNA form, the CDR3 reads TGTGCCAGCAGTTTCAACTTCAACAATGAGCAGTTCTTC. Its translation is CASSFNFNNEQFF.

This clonotype was counted only a few times. The genes are TRBV18 and TRBJ2-7, with 9 bases matching TRBD2. V dropped 3 bases and J dropped 5; count of bases not matched to a gene: 11. Germline loops: CDR1 KGHSH, CDR2 LQKENI. The CDR3 runs to 16 residues. CDR3 in amino acids: CASSPDSGSWDHEQYF. CDR3 nucleotides: TGTGCCAGCTCACCGGATAGCGGGAGTTGGGACCACGAGCAGTACTTC.

This clonotype was counted between two and nine times. The chain links TRBV29-1 to TRBJ2-7; TRBD1 is a possible D gene (6 bases). CDR3 size: 12 residues. Germline V CDR1 and CDR2: SQVTM, ANQGSEA. Between the trimmed V and J ends, which lost 8 bases and 5 bases, there was a span of 16 bases. The CDR3 DNA reads as TGCAGCTTTCCACAGGGAGTGGACGAGCAGTACTTC. It codes for CSFPQGVDEQYF.

This sequence joins TRBV15 and TRBJ2-3, with D unresolved. CDR1 is LNHNV and CDR2 is YYDKDF in the germline V gene (reference sequence). This CDR3 has 15 amino acids. V gave up 7 bases and J gave up 0 bases, with 14 bases separating them. The CDR3 loop is CATIPGSLSTDTQYF. The CDR3 DNA sequence: TGTGCCACCATCCCGGGTTCTCTCAGCACAGATACGCAGTATTTT.

This clonotype was seen a few times. The chain recombines TRBV3-1 with TRBJ2-1; unclear D gene. From germline, CDR1 is LGHDT and CDR2 YNNKEL (reference sequence). V lost 1 base, J lost 6 bases, and 19 bases lay in between. The CDR3 spans 17 residues. The CDR3 DNA reads as TGTGCCAGCAGCCAAGTACGGGTCACCAAAAAGGTCAATGAGCAGTTCTTC. Encoded protein: CASSQVRVTKKVNEQFF.

The chain links TRBV2 to TRBJ1-3; tentatively, D is TRBD1 (6 bases). The ends were cut back, 6 bases at V and 1 base at J, with 13 bases in the middle. The CDR3 loop spans 15 amino acids. The germline V gene has CDR1 SNHLY and CDR2 FYNNEI. Written as DNA, the CDR3 is TGTGCCAGCAGGGACCCCACAGGGTCTGGAAACACCATATATTTT. It encodes CASRDPTGSGNTIYF.

The chain is built from TRBV18 and TRBJ2-3; D is unresolved. Germline CDR1 KGHSH, CDR2 LQKENI. The germline V and J ends were trimmed by 3 bases and 2 bases, with 9 bases remaining between them. This CDR3 is built from 14 residues. DNA of the CDR3: TGTGCCAGCTCACCCGGCCGACTCACAGATACGCAGTATTTT. This sequence encodes CASSPGRLTDTQYF.

The rearrangement joins TRBV6-1 to TRBJ1-4, with D possibly matching TRBD1 (6 bases). The CDR3 contains 14 residues. Per the germline V gene, CDR1 is MNHNS and CDR2 is SASEGT. V lost 8 bases and J 0 bases, leaving 10 bases between the germline ends. The CDR3 is CASGRQATNEKLFF. CDR3 in DNA: TGTGCCAGCGGGCGACAGGCAACTAATGAAAAACTGTTTTTT.

J is TRBJ1-5 and V is TRBV20-1; D is possibly TRBD1 (6 bases). Germline-derived CDR1 and CDR2 are DFQATT and SNEGSKA (reference sequence). The CDR3 is made up of 13 amino acids. V lost 3 bases to trimming and J lost 3 bases, with 9 bases between them. CDR3 residues: CSARDSNNQPQHF. CDR3 sequence (DNA): TGCAGTGCTAGGGACAGCAACAATCAGCCCCAGCATTTT.

There are a few counts of this clonotype. This rearrangement joins TRBV20-1 to TRBJ2-5; either TRBD1 or TRBD2 may fit D (5 bases each). Deletions cut 4 bases from V and 7 bases from J, with 13 bases between. Germline loops: CDR1 DFQATT, CDR2 SNEGSKA (reference sequence). The CDR3 spans 12 residues. The CDR3 nucleotides read TGCAGTGCTATGGGACCAACGAGGACCCAGTACTTC. Its translation: CSAMGPTRTQYF.

V and J are TRBV27 and TRBJ2-7, with unresolved D. Trimming removed 10 bases from V and 0 bases from J, with 19 bases in between. There are 15 residues in the CDR3. CDR1 and CDR2 from the germline V gene are MNHEY and SMNVEV (reference sequence). The CDR3 DNA reads TGTGCCACCAAAAGGAAGGGCGGAAGCTCCTACGAGCAGTACTTC. Its translation: CATKRKGGSSYEQYF.

This rearrangement joins TRBV5-1 to TRBJ2-1; 16 nucleotides line up with TRBD2. The CDR3 sequence is 20 residues long. Germline CDR1 SGHRS, CDR2 YFSETQ. The V segment lost 4 bases and the J segment 1 base; nucleotides outside the gene matches: 11. The CDR3 nucleotides read TGCGCCAGCAGCGTCCCGGGACTAGCGGGAGGGCCAAGTTCCTACAATGAGCAGTTCTTC. Encoded protein: CASSVPGLAGGPSSYNEQFF.

CDR3 nucleotides: TGCGCCAGCAATACACCGAACACAGATACGCAGTATTTT. It is translated as CASNTPNTDTQYF. The chain joins TRBV5-1 to TRBJ2-3; D not resolved. The germline CDR1 and CDR2 sequences are SGHRS and YFSETQ. The CDR3 extends over 13 amino acids. Trimming took 6 bases from V and 2 from J, leaving 10 bases between them.

The chain joins TRBV12-3 or TRBV12-4 to TRBJ2-2; 9 bases map to TRBD1. Unmatched junction bases numbered 4, after V lost 5 bases and J lost 3 bases. The CDR3 consists of 15 residues. CDR3 bases: TGTGCCAGCAGTCGGACAGGGGAGGACACCGGGGAGCTGTTTTTT. This encodes CASSRTGEDTGELFF.

This clonotype was counted only a few times. The CDR3 loop is CASSELTLAGDQETQYF. The CDR3, as DNA: TGCGCCAGCAGTGAGCTTACACTAGCGGGGGATCAAGAGACCCAGTACTTC. The chain links TRBV10-2 to TRBJ2-5; 11 bases line up with TRBD2. The V gene end was trimmed by 2 bases and the J gene end by 2 bases; junction bases not matched to a gene: 7. This CDR3 contains 17 residues. Per germline, CDR1 WSHSY and CDR2 SAAADI.

The chain has TRBV20-1 and TRBJ2-7, with 10 bases fitting TRBD1. The CDR3 has 14 amino acids. Germline trimming cut 6 bases from V and 3 bases from J; bases unmatched to any gene: 8. Germline loops: CDR1 DFQATT, CDR2 SNEGSKA (reference sequence). CDR3 sequence: CSARQGAGYYEQYF. CDR3 bases: TGCAGTGCCCGACAGGGGGCAGGATACTACGAGCAGTACTTC.

The gene calls are TRBV20-1 and TRBJ2-1; D possibly corresponds to TRBD2 (6 bases). The germline V gene encodes CDR1 DFQATT and CDR2 SNEGSKA (reference sequence). The CDR3 is made up of 12 amino acids. V was pared by 6 bases and J by 3 bases, with 9 bases between. The CDR3 loop reads CSARDFYNEQFF. The DNA of the CDR3 is TGCAGTGCCCGGGACTTCTACAATGAGCAGTTCTTC.

The chain uses TRBV7-9 and TRBJ1-1, with D possibly being TRBD1 (6 bases). The germline V and J ends were trimmed by 11 bases and 3 bases, with 19 bases remaining between them. The CDR3 is 14 amino acids. Looked up from germline, CDR1 is SEHNR and CDR2 is FQNEAQ (reference sequence). The CDR3 bases are TGTGCCGGAAAAAGGGGGACGAGCGACACTGAAGCTTTCTTT. This sequence encodes CAGKRGTSDTEAFF.

The V and J genes are TRBV10-1 and TRBJ2-5, with D uncertain. Between the trimmed V and J ends, which lost 0 bases and 2 bases, there was a span of 13 bases. The CDR3 consists of 16 residues. From germline, CDR1 is WNHNN and CDR2 SYGVQD (reference sequence). CDR3 nucleotides: TGCGCCAGCAGTGAGTCTCCTGGCCGATCGCAAGAGACCCAGTACTTC. This codes for CASSESPGRSQETQYF.

There are a few counts of this clonotype. V and J are TRBV10-3 and TRBJ2-7, with 7 bases aligning to TRBD1. In germline, CDR1 is ENHRY, CDR2 SYGVKD. Trimming took 3 bases from V and 7 from J; bases not matched to a gene: 15. The CDR3 contains 16 residues. The CDR3 DNA reads TGTGCCATCAGTGACCCGGGACAGCATTTAACTAGAGAGCAGTACTTC. It codes for CAISDPGQHLTREQYF.

V is TRBV6-5 and J is TRBJ2-5; no clear D gene. This CDR3 is 14 amino acids long. Trimming shortened V by 0 bases and J by 7 bases, and 12 bases separated the two germline ends. CDR1 MNHEY and CDR2 SVGAGI come from the germline V gene. CDR3 in DNA: TGTGCCAGCAGTTACTCCCAGCGAATGGGGACCCAGTACTTC. Translation gives CASSYSQRMGTQYF.

This clonotype came up many times. V is TRBV20-1 and J is TRBJ2-1; 9 bases fit TRBD2. Germline CDR1 DFQATT, CDR2 SNEGSKA (reference sequence). After removal of 5 bases from V and 3 bases from J, the junction contained 2 bases not matched to a gene. The CDR3 consists of 13 residues. In DNA form, the CDR3 reads TGCAGTGCTGCGCGGGGGGGCTACAATGAGCAGTTCTTC. Translation: CSAARGGYNEQFF.

This clonotype appeared a few times. This chain connects TRBV11-2 to TRBJ2-7; 9 bases line up with TRBD2. V lost 7 bases and J lost 3; bases outside the gene matches: 13. The V gene's germline CDR1 is SGHAT and CDR2 FQNNGV. This CDR3 comprises 16 residues. CDR3 loop: CASTIGPGLAYYEQYF. CDR3 bases: TGTGCCAGCACCATAGGACCGGGACTAGCATACTACGAGCAGTACTTC.

V gene TRBV18 combines with J gene TRBJ1-1; the D gene is possibly TRBD1 (5 bases). Germline CDR1 is KGHSH and CDR2 is LQKENI. With 1 base removed from V and 10 bases from J, the gap between germline ends came to 16 bases. The CDR3 covers 14 residues. CDR3 protein: CASSPRSAERGAFF. In DNA, the CDR3 is TGTGCCAGCTCACCACGGTCGGCGGAGAGGGGAGCTTTCTTT.

This clonotype has only a few counts. The chain uses TRBV9 and TRBJ2-1; no clear D. Trimming cost V 4 bases and J 14 bases, with 13 bases left between them. This CDR3 spans 11 amino acids. Germline V gene sequence: CDR1 SGDLS, CDR2 YYNGEE. CDR3 loop: CASSTGPLKFF. In DNA form, the CDR3 reads TGTGCCAGCAGCACCGGCCCCTTAAAGTTCTTC.

The chain recombines TRBV12-3 or TRBV12-4 with TRBJ2-1; 10 nucleotides align to TRBD1. The CDR3 has 15 amino acids. V shed 5 bases, J shed 8 bases, and the junction held 9 bases outside the gene matches. The CDR3 DNA follows: TGTGCCAGCAGTATCCCGGGACAGGGGACACATGAGCAGTTCTTC. Translation: CASSIPGQGTHEQFF.